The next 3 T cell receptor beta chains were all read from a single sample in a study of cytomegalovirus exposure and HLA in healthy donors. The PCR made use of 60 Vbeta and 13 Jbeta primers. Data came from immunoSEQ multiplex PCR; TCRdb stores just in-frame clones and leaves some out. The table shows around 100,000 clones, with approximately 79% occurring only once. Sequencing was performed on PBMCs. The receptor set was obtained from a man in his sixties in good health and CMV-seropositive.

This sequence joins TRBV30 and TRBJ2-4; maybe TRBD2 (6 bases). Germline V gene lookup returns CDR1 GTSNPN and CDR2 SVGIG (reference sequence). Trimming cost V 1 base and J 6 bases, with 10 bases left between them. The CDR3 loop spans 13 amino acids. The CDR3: CAWSEPGGNIQYF. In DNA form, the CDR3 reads TGTGCCTGGAGTGAACCCGGGGGAAACATTCAGTACTTC. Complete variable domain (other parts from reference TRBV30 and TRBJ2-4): SQTIHQWPATLVQPVGSPLSLECTVEGTSNPNLYWYRQAAGRGLQLLFYSVGIGQISSEVPQNLSASRPQDRQFILSSKKLLLSDSGFYLCAWSEPGGNIQYFGAGTRLSVL.

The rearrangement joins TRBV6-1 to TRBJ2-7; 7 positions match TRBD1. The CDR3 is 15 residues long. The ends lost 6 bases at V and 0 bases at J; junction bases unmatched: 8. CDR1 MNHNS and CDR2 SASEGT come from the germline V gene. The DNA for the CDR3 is TGTGCCAGCAGCCCTCTTAGACAGGGCTCCTACGAGCAGTACTTC. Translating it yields CASSPLRQGSYEQYF.

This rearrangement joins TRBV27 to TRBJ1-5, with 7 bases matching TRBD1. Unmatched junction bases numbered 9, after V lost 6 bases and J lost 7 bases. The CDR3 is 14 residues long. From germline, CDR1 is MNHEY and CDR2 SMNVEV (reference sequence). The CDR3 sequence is CASRDTHRGQPQHF. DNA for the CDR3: TGTGCCAGCAGGGATACGCACAGGGGCCAGCCCCAGCATTTT.